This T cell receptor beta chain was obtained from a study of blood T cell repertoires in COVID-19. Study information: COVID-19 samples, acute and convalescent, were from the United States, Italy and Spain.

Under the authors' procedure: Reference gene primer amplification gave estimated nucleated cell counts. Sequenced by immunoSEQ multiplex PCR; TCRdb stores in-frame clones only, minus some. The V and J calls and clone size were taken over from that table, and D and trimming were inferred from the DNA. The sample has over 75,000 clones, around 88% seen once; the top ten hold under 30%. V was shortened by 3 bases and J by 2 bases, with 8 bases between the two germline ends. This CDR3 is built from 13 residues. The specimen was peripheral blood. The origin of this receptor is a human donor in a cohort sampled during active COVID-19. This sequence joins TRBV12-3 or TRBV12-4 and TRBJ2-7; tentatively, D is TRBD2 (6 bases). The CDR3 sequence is CASSLGGTYEQYF. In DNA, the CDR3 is TGTGCCAGCAGTTTGGGGGGAACCTACGAGCAGTACTTC.